This TCR beta chain was sequenced in a study of shared clonotypes between healthy human individuals. The method was immunoSEQ multiplex PCR; TCRdb's version includes in-frame clones alone and lacks a portion of them. The data show roughly 1 million clones, more than 75% seen once. Germline V gene sequence: CDR1 SGHRS, CDR2 YFSETQ. Losses at the gene ends were 5 bases for V and 6 bases for J; bases not matched to a gene: 10. The CDR3 sequence is 15 residues long. The sample taken for sequencing was memory CD4+ T cells from PBMCs. Subset here: CD45RA-negative fraction. V gene TRBV5-1 combines with J gene TRBJ2-1, with 8 bases that match TRBD2. This TCR was recovered from a man younger than 35 in good health. Some clones in this sample may be carry-over from other donors' samples. The CDR3 here is CASRQTGTRGNEQFF. DNA for the CDR3: TGCGCCAGCAGGCAGACCGGGACTAGAGGCAATGAGCAGTTCTTC.